This T cell receptor (beta chain) was recovered during a study of T cells in Graves' hyperthyroidism and ophthalmopathy. This clonotype was seen at least ten times. The antigen remains undetermined. RNA transcripts provided the source from which TCR beta CDR3 regions were amplified. Carried out on the TCR CDR3, a first-round RT-PCR used the HTBI primer set. MiXCR, run by TCRdb on the multiplex PCR reads, gives a single entry per CDR3 protein. Here the sample spans about 270,000 distinct CDR3 sequences, about 25% being singletons. Study results and limitations: Prediction of ophthalmopathy progression came a median roughly 6.4 months pre-onset.

Germline values: CDR1 WNHNN, CDR2 SYGVQD (reference sequence). Losses at the gene ends were 0 bases for V and 5 bases for J; bases not matched to a gene: 3. The CDR3 has 14 residues. Disease duration under 2 months; hyperthyroidism patients were aged 18 to 65. Diagnostic assessment was based on clinical symptoms, serum thyroxine and TRAb, thyroid ultrasound and orbital computed tomography. Sampled blood dates from first hyperthyroidism diagnosis, and it precedes any ophthalmopathy symptoms. Sequencing was performed on blood. This rearrangement joins TRBV10-1 to TRBJ2-5; 7 bases map to TRBD2. The receptor was isolated from a man aged 35-49 years with Graves' hyperthyroidism that later progressed to Graves' ophthalmopathy. In DNA form, the CDR3 reads TGCGCCAGCAGTGAGTCGTTACTAGCGGAGACCCAGTACTTC. Its protein is CASSESLLAETQYF.